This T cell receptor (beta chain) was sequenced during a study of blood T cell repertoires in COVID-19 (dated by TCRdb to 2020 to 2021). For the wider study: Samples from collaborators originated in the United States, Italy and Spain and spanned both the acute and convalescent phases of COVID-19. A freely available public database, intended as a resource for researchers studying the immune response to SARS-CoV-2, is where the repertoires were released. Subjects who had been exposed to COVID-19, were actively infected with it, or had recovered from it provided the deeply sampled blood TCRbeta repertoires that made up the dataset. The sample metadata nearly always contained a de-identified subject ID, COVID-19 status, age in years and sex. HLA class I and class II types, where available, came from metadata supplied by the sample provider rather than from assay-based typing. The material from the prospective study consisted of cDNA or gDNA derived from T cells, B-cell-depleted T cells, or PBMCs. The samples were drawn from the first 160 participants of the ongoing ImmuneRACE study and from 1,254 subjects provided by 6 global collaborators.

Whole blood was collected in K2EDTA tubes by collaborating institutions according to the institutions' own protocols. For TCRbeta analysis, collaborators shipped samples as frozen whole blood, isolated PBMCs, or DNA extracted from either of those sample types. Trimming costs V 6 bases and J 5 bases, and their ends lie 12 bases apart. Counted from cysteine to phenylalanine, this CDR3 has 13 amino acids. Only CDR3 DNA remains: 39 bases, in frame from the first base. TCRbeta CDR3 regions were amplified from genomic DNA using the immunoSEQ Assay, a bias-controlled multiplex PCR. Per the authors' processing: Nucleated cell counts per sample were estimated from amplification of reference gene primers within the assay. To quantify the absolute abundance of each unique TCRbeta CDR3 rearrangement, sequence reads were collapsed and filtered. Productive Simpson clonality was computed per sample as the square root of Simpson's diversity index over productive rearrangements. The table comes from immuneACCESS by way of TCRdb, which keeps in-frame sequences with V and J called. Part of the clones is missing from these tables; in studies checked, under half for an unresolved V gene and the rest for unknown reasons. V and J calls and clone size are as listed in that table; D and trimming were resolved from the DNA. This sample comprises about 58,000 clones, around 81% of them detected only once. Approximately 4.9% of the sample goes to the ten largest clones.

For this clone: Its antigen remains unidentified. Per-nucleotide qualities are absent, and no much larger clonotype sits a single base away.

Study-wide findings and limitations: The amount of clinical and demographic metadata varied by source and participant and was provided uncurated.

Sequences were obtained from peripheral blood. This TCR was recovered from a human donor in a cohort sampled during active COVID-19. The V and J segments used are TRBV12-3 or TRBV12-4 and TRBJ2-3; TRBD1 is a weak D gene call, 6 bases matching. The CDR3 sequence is CASRVRGRDTQYF. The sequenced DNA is TGTGCCAGCAGAGTCAGGGGAAGAGATACGCAGTATTTT.